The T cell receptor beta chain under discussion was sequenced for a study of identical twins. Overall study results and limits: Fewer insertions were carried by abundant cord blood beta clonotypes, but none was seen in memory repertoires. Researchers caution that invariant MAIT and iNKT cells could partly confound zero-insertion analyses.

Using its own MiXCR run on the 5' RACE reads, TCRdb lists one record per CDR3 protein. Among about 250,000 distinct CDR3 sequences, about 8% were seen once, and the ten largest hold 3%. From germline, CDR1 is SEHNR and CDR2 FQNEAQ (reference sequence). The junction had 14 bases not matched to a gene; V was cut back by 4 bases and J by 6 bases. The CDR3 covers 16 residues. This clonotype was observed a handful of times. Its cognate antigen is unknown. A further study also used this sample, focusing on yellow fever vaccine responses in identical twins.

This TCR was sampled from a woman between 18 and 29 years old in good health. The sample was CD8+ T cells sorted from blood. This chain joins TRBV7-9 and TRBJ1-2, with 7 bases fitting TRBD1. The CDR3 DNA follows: TGTGCCAGCAGCTCCCCCGCGGACAGGCCCCGGGATGGCTACACCTTC. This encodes CASSSPADRPRDGYTF.